Each of the 19 T cell receptor beta chains below was sequenced from the same sample in a study of blood T cell repertoires in COVID-19. Measured with immunoSEQ multiplex PCR; TCRdb has only the in-frame clones, and not every one. The sample contains 150,000 to 200,000 clones, over 70% of which appear only once. Sequencing was performed on peripheral blood. The receptors were gathered from a man in his sixties with active or convalescent COVID-19.

In DNA, the CDR3 is TGTGCCAGCAGCAAATGGGACTTATCCTACGAGCAGTACTTC. It yields the protein CASSKWDLSYEQYF. This chain uses TRBV21-1 with TRBJ2-7; TRBD2 reflects the table's D call only, with no check against the DNA. TRBV21-1 constitutes a pseudogene. This CDR3 is built from 14 residues.

The J gene is TRBJ2-1, the V gene TRBV24-1; possible D gene TRBD1, 5 bases. V was pared by 4 bases and J by 0 bases, with 12 bases between. CDR3 length: 16 residues. In germline, CDR1 is KGHDR, CDR2 SFDVKD. The chain's CDR3 is CATSDPQVSSYNEQFF. The CDR3 DNA follows: TGTGCCACCAGTGACCCACAGGTTAGCTCCTACAATGAGCAGTTCTTC.

CDR3 sequence: CASSHSSDQAGELFF. CDR3 sequence (DNA): TGCGCCAGCAGCCATTCTAGCGACCAAGCCGGGGAGCTGTTTTTT. The gene calls are TRBV5-1 and TRBJ2-2; a weak D match, TRBD2 (6 bases). V was pared by 4 bases and J by 6 bases, with 16 bases between. Per the germline V gene, CDR1 is SGHRS and CDR2 is YFSETQ. This CDR3 is built from 15 residues.

The chain employs TRBV19 and TRBJ1-1; 7 positions agree with TRBD1. The CDR3 contains 14 residues. The J segment lost 0 bases and the V segment lost 7 bases, leaving 5 bases of the junction unmatched. CDR1 and CDR2 (germline): LNHDA, SQIVND (reference sequence). In DNA form, the CDR3 reads TGTGCCAGTATGGGGACAGCTATGAACACTGAAGCTTTCTTT. Residues: CASMGTAMNTEAFF.

This clone has only a few counts. The rearrangement joins TRBV6-2 or TRBV6-3 to TRBJ2-1; TRBD2 matches 13 bases. CDR1 and CDR2 (germline): MNHEY, SVGEGT. The V segment lost 4 bases and the J segment 8 bases; nucleotides outside the gene matches: 8. The CDR3 is made up of 16 amino acids. The CDR3 here is CASSSRTSGRVDEQFF. The CDR3 DNA reads as TGTGCCAGCAGTTCTCGGACTAGCGGGAGAGTGGATGAGCAGTTCTTC.

The chain has TRBV30 and TRBJ2-7; 15 nucleotides match TRBD2. Germline CDR1 is GTSNPN and CDR2 is SVGIG (reference sequence). With V trimmed by 2 bases and J by 5 bases, 7 bases remained unmatched. CDR3 length: 16 amino acids. The CDR3 coding sequence is TGTGCCTGGAGTATTATGGGACTAGCGGGAGGTGACGAGCAGTACTTC. This codes for CAWSIMGLAGGDEQYF.

This clone was found once. V gene TRBV19 combines with J gene TRBJ2-2; D gene unclear. V lost 4 bases, J lost 5 bases, and 11 bases lay in between. Germline V gene data show CDR1 as LNHDA and CDR2 as SQIVND (reference sequence). There are 14 residues in the CDR3. The chain's CDR3 is CASSNRGWTGELFF. The CDR3 nucleotides read TGTGCCAGTAGTAACCGAGGTTGGACCGGGGAGCTGTTTTTT.

V gene TRBV10-3 combines with J gene TRBJ2-7; TRBD2 is a possible D gene (6 bases). Germline V gene sequence: CDR1 ENHRY, CDR2 SYGVKD. V was pared by 4 bases and J by 1 base, with 11 bases between. The length of the CDR3 is 14 residues. CDR3 nucleotide sequence: TGTGCCATCAGTGCGGGGGTCGGATCCTACGAGCAGTACTTC. As protein: CAISAGVGSYEQYF.

The CDR3 sequence is CASTYAGRETQYF. DNA of the CDR3: TGTGCCAGCACCTACGCGGGAAGAGAGACCCAGTACTTC. V gene TRBV2 combines with J gene TRBJ2-5, with a tentative D call TRBD2 (6 bases). This CDR3 region has 13 residues. CDR1 is SNHLY and CDR2 is FYNNEI in the germline V gene. V dropped 7 bases and J dropped 4 bases, with 13 bases sitting between them.

This chain links TRBV25-1 with TRBJ2-7; D possibly corresponds to TRBD2 (6 bases). CDR1 and CDR2 from the germline V gene are MGHDK and SYGVNS. The CDR3 has 14 residues. Trimming took 7 bases from V and 3 from J, leaving 16 bases between them. The CDR3 here is CASTLGGRDYEQYF. In DNA form, the CDR3 reads TGTGCCAGCACCCTGGGAGGTCGAGACTACGAGCAGTACTTC.

In its sample, this clone was seen once. V is TRBV6-6 and J is TRBJ1-6, with 8 bases lining up with TRBD1. V trimming: 7 bases; J trimming: 4 bases; junction bases outside the gene matches: 6. CDR3 length: 15 amino acids. Germline V gives CDR1 MNHNY, CDR2 SVGAGI (reference sequence). The DNA of the CDR3 is TGTGCCAGCATTCAGGGGGCCTCTTATAATTCACCCCTCCACTTT. Its translation is CASIQGASYNSPLHF.

This rearrangement joins TRBV14 to TRBJ2-1, with 9 bases fitting TRBD2. With 4 bases clipped from V and 4 bases from J, the junction kept 11 bases outside the gene matches. This CDR3 comprises 17 residues. Germline V gives CDR1 SGHDN, CDR2 FVKESK. This chain's CDR3 is CASSPFRGREGYNEQFF. DNA for the CDR3: TGTGCCAGCAGCCCCTTTCGGGGGCGGGAGGGGTACAATGAGCAGTTCTTC.

This clone has just one count. This rearrangement joins TRBV10-3 to TRBJ2-3; D may be TRBD1 (5 bases). Trimming left V 2 bases short and J 4 bases short, with 16 bases between. CDR1 and CDR2 (germline): ENHRY, SYGVKD. The CDR3 contains 16 residues. The CDR3 nucleotides are TGTGCCATCAGTGAGAATGCGCCTCTAGGGGCAGATACGCAGTATTTT. Amino acid sequence: CAISENAPLGADTQYF.

A note on this clone: At one end, the junction sequence differs from germline, possibly due to a read error. Within the sample, other DNA sequences also encode this same CDR3. The V call is TRBV18, the J call TRBJ2-2; D might be TRBD1 (7 bases). Looked up from germline, CDR1 is KGHSH and CDR2 is LQKENI. This CDR3 has 15 amino acids. The CDR3 bases are TGTGCCAGCTCACCGGAGGGGGCGAATACCGGGGAGCTGTTTTTT. It is translated as CASSPEGANTGELFF.

The chain uses TRBV2 and TRBJ1-1, with D possibly matching TRBD1 (5 bases). V was clipped by 5 bases and J by 5 bases, with 9 bases between them. The CDR3 loop spans 12 amino acids. Looked up from germline, CDR1 is SNHLY and CDR2 is FYNNEI. CDR3 amino acids: CASSRTSTEAFF. CDR3 nucleotides: TGTGCCAGCAGTCGGACAAGTACTGAAGCTTTCTTT.

This chain connects TRBV28 to TRBJ1-5; 7 bases align to TRBD1. The CDR3 has 15 residues. J lost 0 bases, V lost 3 bases, and 2 bases had no gene match. CDR1 MDHEN and CDR2 SYDVKM come from the germline V gene. CDR3: CASSLGTDSNQPQHF. DNA of the CDR3: TGTGCCAGCAGTTTGGGGACAGATAGCAATCAGCCCCAGCATTTT.

The chain has TRBV29-1 and TRBJ1-2, with TRBD1 as a possible D gene (6 bases). The CDR3 length is 12 residues. V was trimmed by 8 bases and J by 7 bases, leaving 17 bases between them. Germline V lookup: CDR1 SQVTM, CDR2 ANQGSEA. The CDR3 reads CSTQGTRSGYTF. DNA for the CDR3: TGCAGCACCCAGGGGACTAGGAGTGGCTACACCTTC.

The V and J genes are TRBV14 and TRBJ2-1, with a weak D call TRBD2 (7 bases). V lost 4 bases and J lost 4, with 26 bases in between. Per the germline V gene, CDR1 is SGHDN and CDR2 is FVKESK. This CDR3 comprises 19 residues. This CDR3 reads CASSPITGGGTSGYNEQFF. As DNA, the CDR3 is TGTGCCAGCAGCCCTATTACGGGGGGCGGGACAAGTGGGTACAATGAGCAGTTCTTC.

The gene calls are TRBV24-1 and TRBJ1-4; D is unresolved. Germline assignment: CDR1 KGHDR and CDR2 SFDVKD. V was trimmed by 4 bases and J by 8 bases, leaving 4 bases between them. The CDR3 is 11 amino acids. The CDR3: CATSDLEKLFF. The CDR3 DNA is TGTGCCACCAGTGACCTCGAAAAACTGTTTTTT.